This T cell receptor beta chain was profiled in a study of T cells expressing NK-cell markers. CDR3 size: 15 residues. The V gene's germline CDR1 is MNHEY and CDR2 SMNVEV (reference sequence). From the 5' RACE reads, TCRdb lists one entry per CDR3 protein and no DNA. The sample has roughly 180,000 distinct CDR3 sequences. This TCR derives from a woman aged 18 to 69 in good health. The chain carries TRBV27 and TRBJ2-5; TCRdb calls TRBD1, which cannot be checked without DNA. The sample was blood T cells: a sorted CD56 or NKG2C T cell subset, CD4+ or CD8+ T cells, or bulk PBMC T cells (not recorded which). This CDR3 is CASSLSRGRVETQYF.